The 13 T cell receptor beta chains in this list originate from one sample, sequenced in a study of OX40 agonist ivuxolimab in advanced cancers. Here immunoSEQ multiplex PCR was the method, and the copy in TCRdb shows in-frame clones only, minus some. The top ten clones hold 5% to 7.5% of a sample with roughly 58,000 clones, under 85% of them seen once. The source was CD4+ or CD8+ T cells sorted from blood, collected in a trial of the OX40 agonist ivuxolimab. Every receptor here comes from an adult with an advanced solid tumor such as melanoma, head and neck, liver or kidney cancer.

The V call is TRBV18, the J call TRBJ2-1, with 11 bases that match TRBD2. After removal of 5 bases from V and 4 bases from J, the junction contained 4 bases not matched to a gene. Germline CDR1 and CDR2: KGHSH and LQKENI. CDR3 length equals 15 residues. CDR3 amino acids: CASSSGLAVYNEQFF. CDR3 nucleotides: TGTGCCAGCTCATCGGGACTAGCGGTTTACAATGAGCAGTTCTTC.

The gene calls are TRBV30 and TRBJ2-1; TRBD2 matches 9 bases. The CDR3 sequence is 16 residues long. Germline lookup yields CDR1 GTSNPN and CDR2 SVGIG (reference sequence). Trimming at V came to 2 bases and at J to 2 bases, leaving 7 bases not matched to a gene. This CDR3 is CAWSSGGRATYNEQFF. CDR3 nucleotide sequence: TGTGCCTGGAGTTCGGGCGGGAGGGCCACCTACAATGAGCAGTTCTTC.

The CDR3 region is CASSQVRGKRKETQYF. CDR3 sequence (DNA): TGTGCCAGCAGCCAAGTGAGGGGTAAGAGGAAAGAGACCCAGTACTTC. The chain joins TRBV14 to TRBJ2-5, with D perhaps being TRBD1 or TRBD2 (5 bases each). This CDR3 has 16 amino acids. With 1 base removed from V and 3 bases from J, the gap between germline ends came to 15 bases. Germline V gene lookup returns CDR1 SGHDN and CDR2 FVKESK.

Worth noting for this clone: The same CDR3 also results from other DNA sequences found in this sample. The chain links TRBV7-2 to TRBJ1-5, with D possibly TRBD1 on 6 matching bases. The germline V gene has CDR1 SGHTA and CDR2 FQGNSA. V was trimmed by 1 base and J by 7 bases, leaving 20 bases between them. The CDR3 totals 17 residues. CDR3 residues: CASSLVPGGQGAQPQHF. CDR3 nucleotide sequence: TGTGCCAGCAGCTTAGTTCCGGGGGGGCAGGGAGCACAGCCCCAGCATTTT.

To note about this clone: Distinct nucleotide sequences in the sample also encode this CDR3. The DNA for the CDR3 is TGTGCCAGCAGCTTGGCAGGCAGGGGGCAGGTTGAAGCTTTCTTT. This sequence encodes CASSLAGRGQVEAFF. This sequence joins TRBV11-2 and TRBJ1-1; 8 positions agree with TRBD1. In germline, CDR1 is SGHAT, CDR2 FQNNGV. This CDR3 contains 15 residues. V gave up 3 bases and J gave up 7 bases; unmatched junction bases: 10.

This chain connects TRBV27 to TRBJ1-2, with 9 bases fitting TRBD1. The germline gives CDR1 MNHEY, CDR2 SMNVEV (reference sequence). The V and J ends lost 2 bases and 4 bases, in that order; junction bases with no gene match: 2. This CDR3 is 14 amino acids long. The DNA for the CDR3 is TGTGCCAGCAGTTTAACAGGGGGCAGCTATGGCTACACCTTC. The encoded protein is CASSLTGGSYGYTF.

The chain recombines TRBV30 with TRBJ2-1; D might be TRBD2 (6 bases). V shed 0 bases and J shed 4 bases, with 13 bases lying between them. The CDR3 contains 15 residues. Germline lookup yields CDR1 GTSNPN and CDR2 SVGIG (reference sequence). The CDR3 sequence is CAWSVQAGPYNEQFF. The CDR3 region has the DNA TGTGCCTGGAGTGTACAAGCGGGCCCGTACAATGAGCAGTTCTTC.

CDR3 loop: CASRAPQGNTEAFF. The CDR3 region has the DNA TGTGCCAGCAGGGCGCCTCAGGGGAACACTGAAGCTTTCTTT. The rearrangement joins TRBV6-5 to TRBJ1-1, with D possibly being TRBD1 (5 bases). V lost 6 bases to trimming and J lost 1 base, with 12 bases between them. This CDR3 is built from 14 residues. CDR1 is MNHEY and CDR2 is SVGAGI in the germline V gene.

The rearrangement uses TRBV6-6 and TRBJ2-7; 8 bases match TRBD2. The CDR3 sequence is 14 residues long. Trimming at V came to 5 bases and at J to 5 bases, leaving 8 bases not matched to a gene. The germline V gene encodes CDR1 MNHNY and CDR2 SVGAGI (reference sequence). CDR3 coding DNA: TGTGCCAGCAGTATGGGCCGGGGGGGAGACGAGCAGTACTTC. This encodes CASSMGRGGDEQYF.

Comments on this clone: Additional DNA sequences in this sample encode the identical CDR3. V and J are TRBV28 and TRBJ2-1, with D possibly being TRBD2 (5 bases). The V end was cut by 4 bases, the J end by 2 bases, with 6 bases between. Germline values: CDR1 MDHEN, CDR2 SYDVKM. This CDR3 comprises 13 residues. The CDR3 reads CASSSGAYNEQFF. For the CDR3, the DNA is TGTGCCAGCAGTTCCGGGGCCTACAATGAGCAGTTCTTC.

The V and J genes are TRBV30 and TRBJ2-3, with D unresolved. Trimming stripped 4 bases from V and 0 bases from J, with 11 bases between. Germline V gene sequence: CDR1 GTSNPN, CDR2 SVGIG (reference sequence). The CDR3 extends over 14 amino acids. In DNA, the CDR3 is TGTGCCTGGACTTTGGGCCTTAGCACAGATACGCAGTATTTT. This gives the protein CAWTLGLSTDTQYF. The full variable domain, in which reference TRBV30 and TRBJ2-3 provide the parts outside the CDR3, is SQTIHQWPATLVQPVGSPLSLECTVEGTSNPNLYWYRQAAGRGLQLLFYSVGIGQISSEVPQNLSASRPQDRQFILSSKKLLLSDSGFYLCAWTLGLSTDTQYFGPGTRLTVL.

CDR3 residues: CASTYEGIGSYEQYF. The CDR3 nucleotides are TGTGCCAGCACCTACGAGGGCATCGGATCCTACGAGCAGTACTTC. The chain employs TRBV6-1 and TRBJ2-7, with D possibly being TRBD2 (5 bases). The CDR3 has 15 amino acids. Germline CDR1 MNHNS, CDR2 SASEGT. V lost 7 bases and J lost 1, with 17 bases in between.

The chain links TRBV5-6 to TRBJ2-3; 9 bases agree with TRBD1. The CDR3 is 14 residues long. CDR1 and CDR2 from the germline V gene are SGHDT and YYEEEE. Losses at the gene ends were 0 bases for V and 4 bases for J; bases not matched to a gene: 0. The CDR3 DNA reads as TGTGCCAGCAGCTTGGGACAGGGGGCAGATACGCAGTATTTT. Its protein product is CASSLGQGADTQYF.